This note documents a single T cell receptor (beta chain) sequence. This entry is derived from a study of blood T cell repertoires in COVID-19. As for the study in general: Collection of acute and convalescent COVID-19 samples took place in the United States, Italy and Spain. T cells, B-cell-depleted T cells, or PBMCs provided the cDNA or gDNA that served as material.

Seattle patient enrollment occurred during active infection, with longitudinal follow-up thereafter. In the original processing: Reference gene primer amplification in the assay estimated nucleated cell counts. TCRdb's copy holds only in-frame clones and misses some; the assay was immunoSEQ multiplex PCR. V, J and clone size are taken as reported in that table, and D and trimming were inferred from the DNA itself. The table has a few hundred thousand clones, around nine tenths seen once; the top ten hold 5.2%. The germline V gene has CDR1 LNHDA and CDR2 SQIVND (reference sequence). The CDR3 sequence is 15 residues long. V dropped 7 bases and J dropped 1; count of bases not matched to a gene: 6.

The V gene is TRBV19, the J gene TRBJ2-2, with 7 bases lining up with TRBD1. The sequenced sample was peripheral blood. This clonotype was sampled from a woman aged 60-70 years with COVID-19, enrolled during active disease. In DNA form, the CDR3 reads TGTGCCAGTACCCAAAGACAGGGGAACACCGGGGAGCTGTTTTTT. The encoded protein is CASTQRQGNTGELFF.